The TCR beta chain described here comes from a study of blood T cell repertoires in COVID-19. Under the authors' procedure: Reference gene primer amplification in the assay estimated nucleated cell counts. Libraries were prepared by immunoSEQ multiplex PCR; TCRdb keeps only in-frame clonotypes and omits some of them. Clonal size and the V and J genes are those of that table, whereas D and trimming came from the DNA. The data hold about 200,000 clones, with roughly nine tenths observed a single time. This CDR3 is built from 14 residues. Sequencing input: PBMCs or T cells enriched from blood (not recorded which). The gene calls are TRBV21-1 and TRBJ2-7; the DNA was not used to check the table's D call, TRBD2. TRBV21-1 is a documented pseudogene. The TCR comes from a woman between 40 and 55 years old with acute COVID-19. The CDR3 DNA is TGTGCCAGCAGCAAAGAGAGAGGGTCGGGCGAGCAGTACTTC. The encoded protein is CASSKERGSGEQYF.